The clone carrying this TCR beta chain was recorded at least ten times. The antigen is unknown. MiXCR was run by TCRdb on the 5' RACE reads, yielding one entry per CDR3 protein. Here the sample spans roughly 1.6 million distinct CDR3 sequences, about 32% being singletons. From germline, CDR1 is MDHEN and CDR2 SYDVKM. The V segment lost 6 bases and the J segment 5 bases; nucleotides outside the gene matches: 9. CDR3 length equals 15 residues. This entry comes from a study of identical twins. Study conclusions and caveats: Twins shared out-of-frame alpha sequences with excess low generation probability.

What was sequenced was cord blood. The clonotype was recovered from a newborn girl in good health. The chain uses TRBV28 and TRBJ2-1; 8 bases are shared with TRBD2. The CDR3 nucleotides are TGTGCCAGCAGCCTCGGACTAGCATCCCACAATGAGCAGTTCTTC. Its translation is CASSLGLASHNEQFF.